This TCR beta chain is from a study of response to subunit inactivated influenza vaccine. TCRdb ran MiXCR on the RT-PCR reads and lists one entry per CDR3 protein. The table records 300,000 to 350,000 distinct CDR3 sequences, 21% of them present only once. CDR1 and CDR2 from the germline V gene are MDHEN and SYDVKM. V was clipped by 5 bases and J by 4 bases; unmatched bases: 6. The length of the CDR3 is 14 residues. The source of this sequence is a man aged 45 to 75 who received an inactivated influenza vaccine. This chain connects TRBV28 to TRBJ1-1; 8 bases match TRBD1. The sample here was PBMCs from blood, taken around 22 months after vaccination. CDR3 protein: CASSQRQGITEAFF. CDR3 sequence (DNA): TGTGCCAGCAGTCAGAGACAGGGGATCACTGAAGCTTTCTTT.